This T cell receptor beta chain was observed in a study of T cell changes during pregnancy in multiple sclerosis. Repertoires were generated with immunoSEQ multiplex PCR, while TCRdb's copy carries only in-frame clones and drops some. In the table there are approximately 48,000 clones, under 95% of which are singletons. Sequences were derived from CD4+ T cells from peripheral blood mononuclear cells, sampled in the second trimester of pregnancy. The source is a female donor with multiple sclerosis, enrolled in a pregnancy study.

CDR3 region: CASLSELAGTDTQYF. CDR3 DNA sequence: TGTGCCAGTCTCTCTGAACTAGCGGGCACAGATACGCAGTATTTT. This chain connects TRBV2 to TRBJ2-3, with 8 bases lining up with TRBD2. Trimming cost V 9 bases and J 1 base; bases outside gene matches: 9. The CDR3 covers 15 residues. The germline V gene encodes CDR1 SNHLY and CDR2 FYNNEI.